The clone carrying this TCR beta chain was picked up one time. Authors' analysis steps: Reference gene primer amplification gave nucleated cell count estimates. Measured with immunoSEQ multiplex PCR; TCRdb has only the in-frame clones, and not every one. V and J calls and clone size are as listed in that table; D and trimming were resolved from the DNA. Of approximately 170,000 clones listed, around 81% are singletons. These data belong to a study of blood T cell repertoires in COVID-19. Overall study: Samples came from the United States, Italy and Spain, spanning acute and convalescent COVID-19. The cDNA or gDNA used as material had been derived from T cells, B-cell-depleted T cells, or PBMCs.

Germline V gene data show CDR1 as SQVTM and CDR2 as ANQGSEA. The junction had 13 bases not matched to a gene; V was cut back by 3 bases and J by 0 bases. CDR3 length: 19 residues. The chain recombines TRBV29-1 with TRBJ2-1, with 11 bases identical to TRBD2. The sample taken for sequencing was peripheral blood. This receptor was taken from a man in his 60s with active or convalescent COVID-19. CDR3 DNA: TGCAGCGTTGAGTATCCGAACCTAGCGGGAGGTTTCTCCTACAATGAGCAGTTCTTC. Protein product: CSVEYPNLAGGFSYNEQFF.